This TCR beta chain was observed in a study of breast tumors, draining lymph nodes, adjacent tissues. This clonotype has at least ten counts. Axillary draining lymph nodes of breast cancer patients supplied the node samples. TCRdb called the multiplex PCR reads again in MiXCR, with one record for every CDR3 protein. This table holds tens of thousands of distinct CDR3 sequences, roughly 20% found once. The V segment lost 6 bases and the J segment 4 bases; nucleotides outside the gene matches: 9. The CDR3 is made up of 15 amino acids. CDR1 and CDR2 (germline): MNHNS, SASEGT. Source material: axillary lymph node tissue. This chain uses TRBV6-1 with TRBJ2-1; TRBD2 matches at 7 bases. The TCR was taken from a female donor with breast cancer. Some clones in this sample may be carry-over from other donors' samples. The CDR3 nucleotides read TGTGCCAGCAGACAAAGAACTAGCGAGTACAATGAGCAGTTCTTC. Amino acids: CASRQRTSEYNEQFF.